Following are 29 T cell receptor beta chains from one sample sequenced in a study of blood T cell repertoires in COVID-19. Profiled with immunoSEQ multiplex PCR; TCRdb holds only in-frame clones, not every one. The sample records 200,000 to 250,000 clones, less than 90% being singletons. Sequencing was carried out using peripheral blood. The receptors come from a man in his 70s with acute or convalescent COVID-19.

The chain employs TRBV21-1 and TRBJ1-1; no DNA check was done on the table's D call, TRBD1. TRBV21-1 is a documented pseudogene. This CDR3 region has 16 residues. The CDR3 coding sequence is TGTGCCAGCAGCAACTTACAGGGCCCGGGGAACACTGAAGCTTTCTTT. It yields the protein CASSNLQGPGNTEAFF.

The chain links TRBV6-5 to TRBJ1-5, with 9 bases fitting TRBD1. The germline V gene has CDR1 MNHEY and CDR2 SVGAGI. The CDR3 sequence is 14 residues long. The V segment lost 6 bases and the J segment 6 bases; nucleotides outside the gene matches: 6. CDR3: CASRWDRDTQPQHF. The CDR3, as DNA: TGTGCCAGCAGATGGGACAGGGATACTCAGCCCCAGCATTTT.

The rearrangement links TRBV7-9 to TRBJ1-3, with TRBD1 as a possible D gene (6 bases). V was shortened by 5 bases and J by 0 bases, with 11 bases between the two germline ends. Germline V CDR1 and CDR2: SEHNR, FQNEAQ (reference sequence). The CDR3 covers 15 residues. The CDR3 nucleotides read TGTGCCAGCAGCCTACAGGGCCTCTCTGGAAACACCATATATTTT. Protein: CASSLQGLSGNTIYF.

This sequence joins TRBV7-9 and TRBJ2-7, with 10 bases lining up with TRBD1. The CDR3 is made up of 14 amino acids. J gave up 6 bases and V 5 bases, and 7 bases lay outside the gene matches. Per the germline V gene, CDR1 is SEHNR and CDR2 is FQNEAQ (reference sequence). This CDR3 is CASSPRQGASEQYF. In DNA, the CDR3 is TGTGCCAGCAGCCCTAGACAGGGGGCAAGCGAGCAGTACTTC.

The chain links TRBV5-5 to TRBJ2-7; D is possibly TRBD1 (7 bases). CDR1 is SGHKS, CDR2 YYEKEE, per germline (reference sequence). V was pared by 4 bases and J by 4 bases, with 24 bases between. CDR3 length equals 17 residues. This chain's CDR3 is CASSPARASGGRYEQYF. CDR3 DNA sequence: TGTGCCAGCAGCCCAGCGCGCGCCTCAGGGGGGAGGTACGAGCAGTACTTC.

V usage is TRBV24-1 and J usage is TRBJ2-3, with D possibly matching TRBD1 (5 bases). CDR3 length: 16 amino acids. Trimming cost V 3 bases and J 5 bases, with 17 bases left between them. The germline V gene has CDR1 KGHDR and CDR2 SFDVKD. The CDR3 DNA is TGTGCCACCAGTGATCCACCCTCCCAGGGTCAAGATACGCAGTATTTT. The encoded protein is CATSDPPSQGQDTQYF.

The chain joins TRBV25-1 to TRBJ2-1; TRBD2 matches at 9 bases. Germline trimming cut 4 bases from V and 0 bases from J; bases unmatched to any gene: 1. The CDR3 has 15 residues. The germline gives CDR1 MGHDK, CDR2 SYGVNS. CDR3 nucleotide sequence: TGTGCCAGCAGTGGGACTAGCGACTCCTACAATGAGCAGTTCTTC. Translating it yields CASSGTSDSYNEQFF.

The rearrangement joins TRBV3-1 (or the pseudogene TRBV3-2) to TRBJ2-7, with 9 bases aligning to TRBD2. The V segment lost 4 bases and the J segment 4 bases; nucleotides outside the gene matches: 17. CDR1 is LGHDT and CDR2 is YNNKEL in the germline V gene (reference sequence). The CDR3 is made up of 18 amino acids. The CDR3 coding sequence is TGTGCCAGCAGCCCCGCCAGCGGGAGGCTTATTGGGGGGTACGAGCAGTACTTC. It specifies CASSPASGRLIGGYEQYF.

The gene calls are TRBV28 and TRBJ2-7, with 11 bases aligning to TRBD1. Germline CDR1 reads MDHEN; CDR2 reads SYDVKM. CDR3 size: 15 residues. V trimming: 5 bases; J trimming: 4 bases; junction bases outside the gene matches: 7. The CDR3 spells CASSPAGQGAYEQYF. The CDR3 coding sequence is TGTGCCAGCAGTCCCGCCGGACAGGGGGCTTACGAGCAGTACTTC.

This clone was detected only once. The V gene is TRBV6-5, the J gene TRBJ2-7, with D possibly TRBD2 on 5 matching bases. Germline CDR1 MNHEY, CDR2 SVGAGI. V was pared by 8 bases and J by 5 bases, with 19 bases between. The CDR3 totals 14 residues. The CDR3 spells CASGNSDSRHEQYF. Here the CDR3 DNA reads TGTGCCAGCGGCAATTCGGACTCCCGTCACGAGCAGTACTTC.

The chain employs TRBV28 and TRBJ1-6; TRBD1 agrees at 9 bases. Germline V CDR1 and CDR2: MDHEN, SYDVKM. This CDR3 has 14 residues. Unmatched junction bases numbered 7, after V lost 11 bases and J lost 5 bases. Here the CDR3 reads CAVTGTGNNSPLHF. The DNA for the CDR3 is TGTGCCGTGACCGGGACAGGGAATAATTCACCCCTCCACTTT.

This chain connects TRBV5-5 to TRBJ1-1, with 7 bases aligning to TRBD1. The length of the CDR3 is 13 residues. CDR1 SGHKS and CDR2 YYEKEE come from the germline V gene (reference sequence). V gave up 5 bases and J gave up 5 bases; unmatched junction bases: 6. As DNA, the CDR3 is TGTGCCAGCAGTTTTGACAGGGATACTGAAGCTTTCTTT. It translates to CASSFDRDTEAFF.

The CDR3 spells CASSLSTANYGYTF. CDR3 DNA sequence: TGTGCCAGCAGCTTGTCAACAGCTAACTATGGCTACACCTTC. The V call is TRBV5-6, the J call TRBJ1-2, with no clear D. Deletions cut 1 base from V and 0 bases from J, with 7 bases between. CDR3 length: 14 residues. Germline CDR1 and CDR2: SGHDT and YYEEEE.

CDR3 bases: TGTGCCAGCAAAGAAGGGGGCGGCAATCAGCCCCAGCATTTT. The encoded protein is CASKEGGGNQPQHF. The genes are TRBV28 and TRBJ1-5; 7 bases map to TRBD1. V was clipped by 7 bases and J by 2 bases; unmatched bases: 5. The CDR3 sequence is 14 residues long. Germline values: CDR1 MDHEN, CDR2 SYDVKM.

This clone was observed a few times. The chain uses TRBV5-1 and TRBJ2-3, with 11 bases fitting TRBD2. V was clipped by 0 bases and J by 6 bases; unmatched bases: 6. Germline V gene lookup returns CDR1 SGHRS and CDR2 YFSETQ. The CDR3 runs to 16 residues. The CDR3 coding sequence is TGCGCCAGCAGCTTGGTGGGTACTAGCGGGAGCGATACGCAGTATTTT. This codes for CASSLVGTSGSDTQYF.

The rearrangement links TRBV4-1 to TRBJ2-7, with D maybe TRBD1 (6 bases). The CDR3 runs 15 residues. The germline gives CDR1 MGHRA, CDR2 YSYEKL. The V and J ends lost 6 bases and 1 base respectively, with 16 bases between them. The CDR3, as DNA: TGCGCCAGCAGTCTGGGGGCGGCTCAGTCCTACGAGCAGTACTTC. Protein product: CASSLGAAQSYEQYF.

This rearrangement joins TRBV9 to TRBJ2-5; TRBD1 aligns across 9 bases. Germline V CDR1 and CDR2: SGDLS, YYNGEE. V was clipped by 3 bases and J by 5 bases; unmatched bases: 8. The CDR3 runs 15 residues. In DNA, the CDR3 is TGTGCCAGCAGCGCCTATACAGGGGGCGCCGAGACCCAGTACTTC. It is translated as CASSAYTGGAETQYF.

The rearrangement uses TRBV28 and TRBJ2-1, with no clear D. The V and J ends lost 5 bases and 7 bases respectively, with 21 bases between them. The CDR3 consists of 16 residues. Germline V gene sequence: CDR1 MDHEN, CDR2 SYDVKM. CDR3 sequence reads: CASSPAQAPSRNEQFF. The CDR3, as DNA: TGTGCCAGCAGTCCCGCCCAGGCCCCGAGCAGGAATGAGCAGTTCTTC.

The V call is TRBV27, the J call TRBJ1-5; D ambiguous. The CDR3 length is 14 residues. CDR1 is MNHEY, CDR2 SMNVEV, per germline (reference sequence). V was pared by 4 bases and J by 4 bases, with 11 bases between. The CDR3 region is CASSSEGRNQPQHF. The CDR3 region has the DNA TGTGCCAGCAGTTCCGAGGGCCGAAATCAGCCCCAGCATTTT.

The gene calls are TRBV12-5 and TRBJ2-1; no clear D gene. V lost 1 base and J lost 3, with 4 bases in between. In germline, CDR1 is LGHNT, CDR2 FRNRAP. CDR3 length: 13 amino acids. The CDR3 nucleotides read TGTGCTAGTGGTTTGGATTACTACAATGAGCAGTTCTTC. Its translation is CASGLDYYNEQFF.

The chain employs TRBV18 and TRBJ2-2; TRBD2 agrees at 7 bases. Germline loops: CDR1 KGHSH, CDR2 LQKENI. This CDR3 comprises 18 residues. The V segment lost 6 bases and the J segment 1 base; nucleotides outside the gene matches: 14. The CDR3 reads CASSSNLAGGMNTGELFF. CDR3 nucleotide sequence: TGTGCCAGCTCCTCCAATTTAGCGGGCGGAATGAACACCGGGGAGCTGTTTTTT.

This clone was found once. The CDR3 DNA reads TGTGCCAGCTCACCAAATGTTCAGGGGTTGGACACCGGGGAGCTGTTTTTT. Amino acids: CASSPNVQGLDTGELFF. This chain joins TRBV18 and TRBJ2-2; TRBD1 is a possible D gene (6 bases). Germline CDR1 reads KGHSH; CDR2 reads LQKENI. The CDR3 covers 17 residues. The V end was cut by 2 bases, the J end by 3 bases, with 16 bases between.

The CDR3 spells CSARNIEKLFF. In nucleotides, the CDR3 is TGCAGTGCTAGAAATATCGAAAAACTGTTTTTT. The gene calls are TRBV20-1 and TRBJ1-4; D unclear. Germline loops: CDR1 DFQATT, CDR2 SNEGSKA (reference sequence). V lost 2 bases, J lost 8 bases, and 6 bases lay in between. The CDR3 contains 11 residues.

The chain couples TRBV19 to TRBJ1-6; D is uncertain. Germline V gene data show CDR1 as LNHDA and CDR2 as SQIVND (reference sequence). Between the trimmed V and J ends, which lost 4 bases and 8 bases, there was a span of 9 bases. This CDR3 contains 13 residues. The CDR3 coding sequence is TGTGCCAGTAGTACCAAGCGGGATTCACCCCTCCACTTT. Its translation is CASSTKRDSPLHF.

The CDR3 region is CASSTSGSSYNEQFF. As DNA, the CDR3 is TGTGCCAGCTCGACTAGCGGGAGCAGCTACAATGAGCAGTTCTTC. The rearrangement links TRBV6-5 to TRBJ2-1; 12 bases map to TRBD2. The CDR3 is 15 amino acids. Trimming at V came to 8 bases and at J to 3 bases, leaving 5 bases not matched to a gene. Germline V gene data show CDR1 as MNHEY and CDR2 as SVGAGI.

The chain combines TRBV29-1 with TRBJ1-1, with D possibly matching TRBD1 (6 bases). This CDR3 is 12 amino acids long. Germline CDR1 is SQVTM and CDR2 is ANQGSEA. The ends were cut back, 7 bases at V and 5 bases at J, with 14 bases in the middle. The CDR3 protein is CSGRDTKTEAFF. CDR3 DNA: TGCAGCGGTCGGGACACCAAGACTGAAGCTTTCTTT.

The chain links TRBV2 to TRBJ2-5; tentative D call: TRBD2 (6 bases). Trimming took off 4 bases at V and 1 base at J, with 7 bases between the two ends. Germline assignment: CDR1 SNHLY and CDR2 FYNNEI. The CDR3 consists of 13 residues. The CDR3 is CASSGEAQETQYF. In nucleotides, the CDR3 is TGTGCCAGCAGTGGGGAGGCCCAAGAGACCCAGTACTTC.

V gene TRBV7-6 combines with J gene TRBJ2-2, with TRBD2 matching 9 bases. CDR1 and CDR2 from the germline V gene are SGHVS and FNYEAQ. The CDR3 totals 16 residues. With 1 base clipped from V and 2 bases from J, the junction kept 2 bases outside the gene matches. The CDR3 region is CASSLGSGGNTGELFF. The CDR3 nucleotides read TGTGCCAGCAGCTTAGGTAGCGGGGGAAACACCGGGGAGCTGTTTTTT.

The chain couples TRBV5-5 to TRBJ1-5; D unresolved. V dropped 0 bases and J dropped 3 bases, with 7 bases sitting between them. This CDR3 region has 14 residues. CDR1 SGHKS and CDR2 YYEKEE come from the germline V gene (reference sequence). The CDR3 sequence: CASSLGRNNQPQHF. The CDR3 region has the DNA TGTGCCAGCAGCTTGGGGCGGAACAATCAGCCCCAGCATTTT.